Shown below are 20 T cell receptor beta chains from a single sample sequenced in a study of graft-versus-host responses after intestinal transplantation. Assay: immunoSEQ multiplex PCR; the TCRdb copy retains only in-frame clones and omits some. Among fewer than 85,000 clones listed, 75% to 90% were seen once. These receptors are not linked to any known antigen. The specimen was unstimulated CD4+ T cells sorted from spleen or lymph node cells, collected before transplant. The receptors stem from a human donor who was the organ donor for an intestinal transplant.

This clone was observed a few times. The J gene is TRBJ1-3, the V gene TRBV7-9, with TRBD1 as a possible D gene (5 bases). Germline V CDR1 and CDR2: SEHNR, FQNEAQ (reference sequence). The CDR3 length is 15 residues. V gave up 5 bases and J gave up 0 bases, with 11 bases separating them. The CDR3 DNA is TGTGCCAGCAGCCTAGACAGCTTCTCTGGAAACACCATATATTTT. Protein: CASSLDSFSGNTIYF.

This chain links TRBV5-1 with TRBJ1-1; 8 nucleotides match TRBD1. V dropped 0 bases and J dropped 6; count of bases not matched to a gene: 7. CDR3 size: 15 residues. Germline V lookup: CDR1 SGHRS, CDR2 YFSETQ. The CDR3 reads CASSLASGTGSEAFF. Written as DNA, the CDR3 is TGCGCCAGCAGCTTGGCTTCCGGGACAGGCTCTGAAGCTTTCTTT.

The rearrangement links TRBV30 to TRBJ1-6, with D unresolved. Deletions cut 5 bases from V and 0 bases from J, with 5 bases between. The CDR3 loop spans 13 amino acids. Looked up from germline, CDR1 is GTSNPN and CDR2 is SVGIG (reference sequence). The CDR3 DNA is TGTGCCTGGGAGAGCTCCTATAATTCACCCCTCCACTTT. Protein product: CAWESSYNSPLHF.

The chain is built from TRBV28 and TRBJ1-4, with unresolved D. CDR3 length: 14 amino acids. Germline V CDR1 and CDR2: MDHEN, SYDVKM. The V end was cut by 2 bases, the J end by 7 bases, with 11 bases between. The CDR3 coding sequence is TGTGCCAGCAGTTTAGGTGGAGGGCGTGAAAAACTGTTTTTT. Amino acid sequence: CASSLGGGREKLFF.

The chain employs TRBV5-1 and TRBJ1-3; unclear D gene. The CDR3 is made up of 14 amino acids. Germline assignment: CDR1 SGHRS and CDR2 YFSETQ. The V and J ends lost 0 bases and 1 base respectively, with 5 bases between them. In DNA, the CDR3 is TGCGCCAGCAGCTTGGGAGATTCTGGAAACACCATATATTTT. Protein product: CASSLGDSGNTIYF.

This sequence joins TRBV9 and TRBJ1-4, with 8 bases that match TRBD1. V lost 4 bases to trimming and J lost 2 bases; unmatched junction nucleotides: 4. The CDR3 consists of 15 residues. Looked up from germline, CDR1 is SGDLS and CDR2 is YYNGEE. The CDR3 protein is CASSPTGVTNEKLFF. CDR3 sequence (DNA): TGTGCCAGCAGCCCGACAGGGGTTACTAATGAAAAACTGTTTTTT.

The gene calls are TRBV7-6 and TRBJ2-5, with 8 positions matching TRBD1. The germline CDR1 and CDR2 sequences are SGHVS and FNYEAQ. V shed 4 bases, J shed 4 bases, and the junction held 5 bases outside the gene matches. The CDR3 has 14 amino acids. CDR3 residues: CASSSDRVGETQYF. DNA of the CDR3: TGTGCCAGCAGCTCGGACAGGGTGGGAGAGACCCAGTACTTC.

This clone has only a few counts. This sequence joins TRBV6-5 and TRBJ1-2; 10 bases match TRBD1. CDR3 size: 15 residues. CDR1 MNHEY and CDR2 SVGAGI come from the germline V gene. Trimming took 2 bases from V and 3 from J; bases not matched to a gene: 3. The CDR3: CASSYTGQGDYGYTF. CDR3 in DNA: TGTGCCAGCAGTTACACAGGACAGGGGGACTATGGCTACACCTTC.

This rearrangement joins TRBV7-2 to TRBJ1-5, with a tentative D call TRBD1 (6 bases). The V end lost 3 bases, the J end lost 0 bases, and 15 bases lay between the germline ends. Germline V gives CDR1 SGHTA, CDR2 FQGNSA. The CDR3 spans 17 residues. As DNA, the CDR3 is TGTGCCAGCAGCTTTCAGGGGACCCATTCTAGCAATCAGCCCCAGCATTTT. Protein sequence: CASSFQGTHSSNQPQHF. Combining the CDR3 with reference TRBV7-2 and TRBJ1-5 gives the whole variable domain GAGVSQSPSNKVTEKGKDVELRCDPISGHTALYWYRQSLGQGLEFLIYFQGNSAPDKSGLPSDRFSAERTGGSVSTLTIQRTQQEDSAVYLCASSFQGTHSSNQPQHFGDGTRLSIL.

The chain joins TRBV29-1 to TRBJ1-4; D ambiguous. CDR1 is SQVTM, CDR2 ANQGSEA, per germline. The CDR3 spans 11 residues. In nucleotides, the CDR3 is TGCTGCGGGCTGCTCGCCGAAAAACTGTTTTTT. Its protein product is CCGLLAEKLFF.

This clone was seen a single time. This chain connects TRBV25-1 to TRBJ2-2, with 9 positions matching TRBD1. Germline CDR1 MGHDK, CDR2 SYGVNS. Trimming at V came to 4 bases and at J to 5 bases, leaving 11 bases not matched to a gene. The CDR3 is 17 residues long. This CDR3 is CASSGPDRGMRTGELFF. As DNA, the CDR3 is TGTGCCAGCAGTGGACCCGACAGGGGGATGAGGACCGGGGAGCTGTTTTTT.

CDR3 loop: CASSFLGVGIGGELFF. The CDR3 coding sequence is TGTGCCAGCAGCTTTCTAGGGGTTGGCATAGGCGGGGAGCTGTTTTTT. The chain uses TRBV7-2 and TRBJ2-2; D is possibly TRBD1 (5 bases). Between the trimmed V and J ends, which lost 3 bases and 7 bases, there was a span of 18 bases. The CDR3 totals 16 residues. Germline V CDR1 and CDR2: SGHTA, FQGNSA.

The rearrangement uses TRBV12-5 and TRBJ1-2; D is possibly TRBD1 (5 bases). The CDR3 runs to 15 residues. CDR1 is LGHNT and CDR2 is FRNRAP in the germline V gene. V gave up 5 bases and J gave up 4 bases, with 17 bases separating them. CDR3: CASGQMQGKTYGYTF. In DNA, the CDR3 is TGTGCTAGTGGTCAGATGCAGGGAAAGACCTATGGCTACACCTTC.

In DNA, the CDR3 is TGTGCCAGCACAACTCAGGGTTTTGGCGGCTACACCTTC. It specifies CASTTQGFGGYTF. The chain employs TRBV2 and TRBJ1-2, with D perhaps TRBD1 (5 bases). V was pared by 7 bases and J by 8 bases, with 17 bases between. Per the germline V gene, CDR1 is SNHLY and CDR2 is FYNNEI. This CDR3 region has 13 residues. The full variable domain, completed using reference TRBV2 and TRBJ1-2, is EPEVTQTPSHQVTQMGQEVILRCVPISNHLYFYWYRQILGQKVEFLVSFYNNEISEKSEIFDDQFSVERPDGSNFTLKIRSTKLEDSAMYFCASTTQGFGGYTFGSGTRLTVV.

This sequence joins TRBV7-9 and TRBJ2-5, with D possibly matching TRBD1 (6 bases). The germline CDR1 and CDR2 sequences are SEHNR and FQNEAQ (reference sequence). The V gene lost 0 bases and the J gene lost 5 bases, with 13 bases spanning the gap. The CDR3 runs to 15 residues. CDR3 residues: CASSLAAAGVETQYF. The CDR3, as DNA: TGTGCCAGCAGCTTAGCGGCGGCAGGGGTCGAGACCCAGTACTTC. Variable domain in full (rest from reference TRBV7-9 and TRBJ2-5): DTGVSQNPRHKITKRGQNVTFRCDPISEHNRLYWYRQTLGQGPEFLTYFQNEAQLEKSRLLSDRFSAERPKGSFSTLEIQRTEQGDSAMYLCASSLAAAGVETQYFGPGTRLLVL.

This sequence joins TRBV19 and TRBJ2-2; D might be TRBD2 (5 bases). This CDR3 spans 13 amino acids. Trimming cost V 11 bases and J 0 bases, with 10 bases left between them. In germline, CDR1 is LNHDA, CDR2 SQIVND (reference sequence). In DNA form, the CDR3 reads TGTGCCGGGAGCAAGACGAACACCGGGGAGCTGTTTTTT. Translating gives CAGSKTNTGELFF.

In its sample, this clone was seen a few times. J is TRBJ1-3 and V is TRBV15; D is possibly TRBD1 (6 bases). V lost 3 bases and J lost 6, with 21 bases in between. The length of the CDR3 is 17 residues. The germline CDR1 and CDR2 sequences are LNHNV and YYDKDF (reference sequence). The CDR3: CATSSFLQGFNENTIYF. The CDR3 DNA follows: TGTGCCACCAGCAGCTTTTTACAGGGTTTTAACGAAAACACCATATATTTT.

The chain combines TRBV28 with TRBJ1-4, with 9 bases lining up with TRBD1. The CDR3 length is 16 residues. Germline-derived CDR1 and CDR2 are MDHEN and SYDVKM. Trimming took 1 base from V and 8 from J; bases not matched to a gene: 8. The CDR3 reads CASSLSSGTGLEKLFF. In DNA form, the CDR3 reads TGTGCCAGCAGTTTATCCTCCGGGACAGGGCTAGAAAAACTGTTTTTT.

The J gene is TRBJ1-2, the V gene TRBV6-5, with D possibly being TRBD1 (6 bases). Trimming cost V 5 bases and J 3 bases, with 10 bases left between them. Germline V gene lookup returns CDR1 MNHEY and CDR2 SVGAGI. This CDR3 contains 13 residues. CDR3 sequence (DNA): TGTGCCAGCAGTGAAGCAGGGGACTATGGCTACACCTTC. It translates to CASSEAGDYGYTF.

The chain couples TRBV19 to TRBJ1-2, with D hard to call. V gave up 9 bases and J gave up 2 bases, with 16 bases separating them. Germline CDR1 and CDR2: LNHDA and SQIVND (reference sequence). The CDR3 runs 14 residues. The CDR3 DNA is TGTGCCAGCAATCCCTCGAGGGAAAACTATGGCTACACCTTC. Translated: CASNPSRENYGYTF.